The sequence of this TCR beta chain was determined in a study of control samples from healthy donors and cancer patients. Method: immunoSEQ multiplex PCR; TCRdb's copy keeps in-frame clones and lacks some. The table shows roughly 12,000 clones, with roughly 94% occurring only once. The length of the CDR3 is 14 residues. CDR1 is MRHNA, CDR2 SNTAGT, per germline. V lost 2 bases to trimming and J lost 6 bases, with 12 bases between them. This chain connects TRBV6-4 to TRBJ2-3, with a tentative D call TRBD2 (5 bases). The TCR sequence derives from a man aged 65 to 85 with head and neck cancer. Sequencing input: PBMCs. The CDR3 DNA reads as TGTGCCAGCAGTGACGTGGGAGAGGGCGATACGCAGTATTTT. Protein: CASSDVGEGDTQYF.